This T cell receptor beta chain was captured in a study of CD8+ T cells in alopecia areata. Study in general: Treated patients received severity scores based on the percentage of scalp area affected. Findings and limits, study-wide: Greater clonality was observed in lesional scalp samples, especially alopecia totalis/universalis, versus normal scalp.

Comment on this clone: Its antigen remains unidentified.

In each case, RNA was isolated and then reverse transcribed into cDNA as the sequencing template. Clones were read by immunoSEQ multiplex PCR, and TCRdb kept only the in-frame ones, dropping some. The sample has 200,000 to 250,000 clones; under 75% are singletons. CDR3 length: 13 amino acids. V dropped 8 bases and J dropped 11 bases, with 20 bases sitting between them. Germline CDR1 reads MNHNY; CDR2 reads SVGAGI (reference sequence). Treatment here: oral pan-JAK inhibitor, 5-10 mg twice daily. Alopecia areata patients gave lesional scalp punch biopsies and peripheral blood samples. PBMCs were stained for CD3, CD4 and CD8, and CD4+ and CD8+ T cells were sorted.

V gene TRBV6-6 combines with J gene TRBJ2-3; D may be TRBD1 (6 bases). The clonotype originates from a human donor with alopecia areata. Sequencing was performed on CD4+ T cells sorted from blood, taken at week 4, from a patient treated with tofacitinib. DNA of the CDR3: TGTGCCAGCGTTCCGACGGGACAACCAAAGCAGTATTTT. Its translation is CASVPTGQPKQYF.